The next 29 T cell receptor beta chains were all read from a single sample in a study of T cells in Graves' hyperthyroidism and ophthalmopathy. Researchers amplified the TCR beta CDR3 regions from RNA transcripts. The TCR CDR3 first-round RT-PCR relied on the HTBI primer set. TCRdb re-called the multiplex PCR reads through MiXCR, storing one row per CDR3 protein. The sample holds around 200,000 distinct CDR3 sequences, about 17% seen once. The sample consisted of blood. These receptors originate from a man aged 40-49 years with Graves' hyperthyroidism.

This clonotype was found a few times. The chain uses TRBV6-2 or TRBV6-3 and TRBJ1-1; TRBD1 is a possible D gene (6 bases). In germline, CDR1 is MNHEY, CDR2 SVGEGT. The CDR3 covers 14 residues. The V end lost 7 bases, the J end lost 4 bases, and 16 bases lay between the germline ends. DNA of the CDR3: TGTGCCAGCACCAAAGGGGGGGATCGCACTGAAGCTTTCTTT. It is translated as CASTKGGDRTEAFF.

This clonotype has a handful of counts. The chain is built from TRBV27 and TRBJ1-6; D remains unclear. The CDR3 runs 13 residues. Deletions cut 4 bases from V and 7 bases from J, with 8 bases between. In germline, CDR1 is MNHEY, CDR2 SMNVEV (reference sequence). The CDR3 reads CASSWDRNSPLHF. CDR3 sequence (DNA): TGTGCCAGCAGTTGGGATCGGAATTCACCCCTCCACTTT.

The table lists this clonotype with many counts. This chain connects TRBV7-9 to TRBJ2-7; D is undetermined. Trimming left V 8 bases short and J 4 bases short, with 15 bases between. The germline V gene encodes CDR1 SEHNR and CDR2 FQNEAQ (reference sequence). The CDR3 consists of 13 residues. CDR3 in amino acids: CASGLAGNYEQYF. The DNA of the CDR3 is TGTGCCAGCGGATTGGCTGGCAATTACGAGCAGTACTTC.

This clonotype appeared many times. The chain links TRBV7-8 to TRBJ1-2; D is possibly TRBD1 (5 bases). CDR3 length equals 14 residues. V was cut by 4 bases and J by 2 bases, with 11 bases left in between. The germline gives CDR1 SGHVS, CDR2 FQNEAQ. For the CDR3, the DNA is TGTGCCAGCAGCTCCCGGGACGCAAACTATGGCTACACCTTC. Its translation: CASSSRDANYGYTF.

Only a few counts were recorded for this clonotype. The junction and the germline gene differ at one end; a read error may be behind it. V usage is TRBV28 and J usage is TRBJ1-4; D is possibly TRBD1 (6 bases). CDR3 size: 16 residues. Germline values: CDR1 MDHEN, CDR2 SYDVKM. CDR3 protein: CASRTLWGTSNEKPFF. In DNA, the CDR3 is TGTGCCAGCAGGACTCTGTGGGGGACAAGTAATGAAAAACCGTTTTTT.

This clonotype showed up many times. CDR3 amino acids: CSALAGVQYEQYF. The CDR3 DNA reads as TGCAGTGCGCTAGCGGGGGTACAGTACGAGCAGTACTTC. The gene calls are TRBV20-1 and TRBJ2-7, with 10 nucleotides matching TRBD2. The germline V gene encodes CDR1 DFQATT and CDR2 SNEGSKA (reference sequence). The CDR3 spans 13 residues. The V gene end was trimmed by 6 bases and the J gene end by 4 bases; junction bases not matched to a gene: 6.

The sample holds many counts of this clonotype. This rearrangement joins TRBV28 to TRBJ2-2; TRBD1 aligns across 7 bases. Trimming cost V 6 bases and J 5 bases; bases outside gene matches: 9. Germline V gives CDR1 MDHEN, CDR2 SYDVKM. This CDR3 contains 15 residues. This CDR3 reads CASSYDRVPTGELFF. The DNA for the CDR3 is TGTGCCAGCAGCTACGACAGGGTCCCAACCGGGGAGCTGTTTTTT.

This clonotype occurred many times. V gene TRBV9 combines with J gene TRBJ1-6; D might be TRBD1 (6 bases). This CDR3 contains 15 residues. Trimming cost V 3 bases and J 7 bases, with 14 bases left between them. The V gene's germline CDR1 is SGDLS and CDR2 YYNGEE. This chain's CDR3 is CASSEWGHSNSPLHF. In DNA form, the CDR3 reads TGTGCCAGCAGCGAATGGGGACACTCGAATTCACCCCTCCACTTT.

The sample holds many counts of this clonotype. The chain recombines TRBV7-2 with TRBJ2-5; tentatively, D is TRBD1 or TRBD2 (6 bases each). Trimming cost V 1 base and J 6 bases, with 24 bases left between them. CDR1 and CDR2 from the germline V gene are SGHTA and FQGNSA. This CDR3 is 18 amino acids long. The CDR3 region has the DNA TGTGCCAGCAGCTTAGGGCGCGTGGGGGGCGAGTATGTGCAGACCCAGTACTTC. The encoded protein is CASSLGRVGGEYVQTQYF.

This clonotype has a count of ten or more. This chain links TRBV24-1 with TRBJ1-1, with D maybe TRBD1 (5 bases). Germline V CDR1 and CDR2: KGHDR, SFDVKD. This CDR3 region has 14 residues. The V and J ends lost 8 bases and 5 bases respectively, with 17 bases between them. CDR3 sequence: CATTQGPMGTEAFF. The CDR3 bases are TGTGCCACCACCCAGGGCCCTATGGGTACTGAAGCTTTCTTT.

The chain is built from TRBV6-1 and TRBJ1-1, with D perhaps TRBD1 (5 bases). V was cut by 5 bases and J by 3 bases, with 16 bases left in between. Germline V gene data show CDR1 as MNHNS and CDR2 as SASEGT. The CDR3 loop spans 15 amino acids. CDR3 residues: CASSPGGNYDTEAFF. The CDR3 DNA follows: TGTGCCAGCAGTCCGGGGGGAAACTATGACACTGAAGCTTTCTTT.

There are many counts of this clonotype. This chain links TRBV7-2 with TRBJ2-3; D is unclear. This CDR3 is 13 amino acids long. Per the germline V gene, CDR1 is SGHTA and CDR2 is FQGNSA. Trimming cost V 11 bases and J 1 base, with 13 bases left between them. The CDR3 coding sequence is TGTGCCCAGAGGTCGTCGGGCACAGATACGCAGTATTTT. Translation: CAQRSSGTDTQYF.

This clonotype was observed at least ten times. This rearrangement joins TRBV12-3 or TRBV12-4 to TRBJ2-1; D perhaps matches TRBD2 (6 bases). With 5 bases removed from V and 9 bases from J, the gap between germline ends came to 11 bases. This CDR3 is 12 amino acids long. CDR3 DNA sequence: TGTGCCAGCAGTAATTGGAGGGGTGAGCAGTTCTTC. Its protein is CASSNWRGEQFF.

The rearrangement links TRBV12-3 or TRBV12-4 to TRBJ2-1, with 10 bases aligning to TRBD2. J lost 3 bases, V lost 8 bases, and 4 bases had no gene match. The CDR3 has 14 amino acids. The CDR3 DNA reads as TGTGCCAGCCTAGCGGGGGAGCGCTACAATGAGCAGTTCTTC. Encoded protein: CASLAGERYNEQFF.

This clonotype has ten or more counts. The rearrangement joins TRBV28 to TRBJ2-7, with 7 bases fitting TRBD1. Germline V gene sequence: CDR1 MDHEN, CDR2 SYDVKM. Trimming cost V 5 bases and J 2 bases; bases outside gene matches: 6. The CDR3 is 14 residues long. CDR3 DNA sequence: TGTGCCAGCAGTCACGGACAGGCTCCCTACGAGCAGTACTTC. Translated, it gives CASSHGQAPYEQYF.

This clonotype was found many times. This chain links TRBV11-3 with TRBJ2-7; either TRBD1 or TRBD2 may fit D (5 bases each). The germline CDR1 and CDR2 sequences are SGHNT and YENEEA. V lost 5 bases, J lost 4 bases, and 18 bases lay in between. This CDR3 spans 15 amino acids. The CDR3 DNA is TGTGCCAGCAGCCAGGGAGAACCGATCCGTTACGAGCAGTACTTC. This gives the protein CASSQGEPIRYEQYF. Filled out from reference TRBV11-3 and TRBJ2-7, the complete variable domain reads EAGVVQSPRYKIIEKKQPVAFWCNPISGHNTLYWYLQNLGQGPELLIRYENEEAVDDSQLPKDRFSAERLKGVDSTLKIQPAELGDSAVYLCASSQGEPIRYEQYFGPGTRLTVT.

Many counts were recorded for this clonotype. The V call is TRBV4-3, the J call TRBJ2-5, with a tentative D call TRBD1 (7 bases). This CDR3 contains 16 residues. Germline CDR1 and CDR2: LGHNA and YSLEER. V was trimmed by 2 bases and J by 2 bases, leaving 15 bases between them. Here the CDR3 DNA reads TGCGCCAGCAGCCAATATTCGACAGGGAGGCAAGAGACCCAGTACTTC. It specifies CASSQYSTGRQETQYF.

This clonotype was detected a few times. The chain uses TRBV9 and TRBJ2-1; a weak D match, TRBD2 (5 bases). The CDR3 loop spans 14 amino acids. CDR1 and CDR2 (germline): SGDLS, YYNGEE. Deletions cut 3 bases from V and 7 bases from J, with 14 bases between. CDR3 residues: CASSAEGRVNEQFF. CDR3 sequence (DNA): TGTGCCAGCAGCGCCGAAGGGAGAGTGAATGAGCAGTTCTTC.

This clonotype came up many times. CDR3: CASSQDPPGGGAADTQYF. CDR3 bases: TGTGCCAGCAGCCAAGATCCCCCTGGAGGGGGGGCGGCAGATACGCAGTATTTT. This chain uses TRBV3-1 with TRBJ2-3; perhaps TRBD2 as D (7 bases). CDR1 LGHDT and CDR2 YNNKEL come from the germline V gene (reference sequence). This CDR3 is built from 18 residues. V was pared by 0 bases and J by 4 bases, with 20 bases between.

This clonotype was observed many times. The V call is TRBV25-1, the J call TRBJ1-2, with 10 bases aligning to TRBD1. The J segment lost 2 bases and the V segment lost 4 bases, leaving 7 bases of the junction unmatched. Per germline, CDR1 MGHDK and CDR2 SYGVNS. This CDR3 region has 16 residues. The CDR3 spells CASSAQGTGANYGYTF. The CDR3 region has the DNA TGTGCCAGCAGTGCCCAAGGGACAGGGGCAAACTATGGCTACACCTTC.

Ten or more counts support this clonotype. The rearrangement uses TRBV5-6 and TRBJ2-1, with 8 bases lining up with TRBD1. The CDR3 contains 14 residues. Germline assignment: CDR1 SGHDT and CDR2 YYEEEE. V lost 2 bases, J lost 6 bases, and 4 bases stayed unmatched. The CDR3 nucleotides are TGTGCCAGCAGCTTTTGGGACAGGTCCAATGAGCAGTTCTTC. Amino acid sequence: CASSFWDRSNEQFF.

This clonotype occurred many times. The chain combines TRBV6-2 or TRBV6-3 with TRBJ1-1; D is uncertain. Trimming removed 0 bases from V and 2 bases from J, with 7 bases in between. The CDR3 extends over 14 amino acids. CDR1 is MNHEY and CDR2 is SVGEGT in the germline V gene. CDR3 DNA: TGTGCCAGCAGTTACTCGTACAGCAACACTGAAGCTTTCTTT. Its translation is CASSYSYSNTEAFF.

There are many counts of this clonotype. The gene calls are TRBV7-8 and TRBJ2-7, with 7 nucleotides matching TRBD1. In germline, CDR1 is SGHVS, CDR2 FQNEAQ. V was pared by 5 bases and J by 0 bases, with 7 bases of the junction left unmatched. The CDR3 totals 15 residues. The CDR3 here is CASSRGTALSYEQYF. The CDR3 DNA reads as TGTGCCAGCAGCAGAGGGACAGCCCTCTCCTACGAGCAGTACTTC.

This clonotype occurred many times. V is TRBV30 and J is TRBJ2-2; tentatively, D is TRBD1 (6 bases). Germline values: CDR1 GTSNPN, CDR2 SVGIG (reference sequence). The ends were cut back, 2 bases at V and 5 bases at J, with 12 bases in the middle. CDR3 size: 14 residues. CDR3: CAWSNTGWTGELFF. In nucleotides, the CDR3 is TGTGCCTGGAGTAATACAGGGTGGACCGGGGAGCTGTTTTTT.

Notes on this clonotype: In this CDR3 the conserved last residue, phenylalanine or tryptophan, is missing, so a read error is likely. V is TRBV6-1 and J is TRBJ2-1; D uncertain. The germline gives CDR1 MNHNS, CDR2 SASEGT. Trimming removed 3 bases from V and 6 bases from J, with 9 bases in between. The CDR3 covers 13 residues. CDR3 protein: CASSDARVNEQFS. The CDR3, as DNA: TGTGCCAGCAGTGACGCCCGGGTCAATGAGCAGTTCTCC.

This rearrangement joins TRBV14 to TRBJ2-7; D uncertain. CDR3 length: 18 residues. Looked up from germline, CDR1 is SGHDN and CDR2 is FVKESK. The V gene lost 4 bases and the J gene lost 3 bases, with 25 bases spanning the gap. The CDR3 bases are TGTGCCAGCAGCCCTCTTATAGCAGCGTCCCTTGGAAACTACGAGCAGTACTTC. Protein: CASSPLIAASLGNYEQYF.

The rearrangement joins TRBV20-1 to TRBJ2-2; D is unclear. The CDR3 runs 13 residues. Germline CDR1 DFQATT, CDR2 SNEGSKA (reference sequence). V lost 3 bases and J lost 2, with 7 bases in between. CDR3: CSASFGNTGELFF. DNA of the CDR3: TGCAGTGCTAGTTTTGGCAACACCGGGGAGCTGTTTTTT.

This clonotype showed up many times. CDR3 residues: CASREAGGARDEQFF. CDR3 nucleotides: TGTGCCAGCAGGGAGGCCGGGGGGGCCAGGGATGAGCAGTTCTTC. This sequence joins TRBV6-2 or TRBV6-3 and TRBJ2-1; 8 bases are a match to TRBD2. The J segment lost 8 bases and the V segment lost 6 bases, leaving 12 bases of the junction unmatched. The CDR3 has 15 amino acids. The germline CDR1 and CDR2 sequences are MNHEY and SVGEGT.

This clonotype has ten or more counts. The DNA of the CDR3 is TGTGCCAGCAGTTCCGAGACAGGGTACGGTTCACCCCTCCACTTT. This sequence encodes CASSSETGYGSPLHF. The rearrangement joins TRBV28 to TRBJ1-6; TRBD1 matches 7 bases. J was trimmed by 9 bases and V by 4 bases; bases with no gene match: 9. Germline CDR1 and CDR2: MDHEN and SYDVKM. CDR3 length: 15 residues.